Listed below are T cell receptor beta chains from one sample, sequenced in a study of blood T cell repertoires in COVID-19. Clones were read by immunoSEQ multiplex PCR, and TCRdb kept only the in-frame ones, dropping some. Among more than 200,000 clones listed, about 85% were seen once. The specimen was peripheral blood. These receptors were taken from a man aged 35 to 55 with acute or convalescent COVID-19. Both conserved end residues are part of each CDR3. Each record gives: clone size, J gene, D gene, V gene, CDR3 DNA, CDR3 protein. D genes are given only for firm matches. Some rows mark clone size as missing; the rest say once, few, many or name a class of expanded clone.

>-|TRBJ2-7|-|TRBV6-5
TGTGCCAGCAGCGGAACAGGGTGGGGATACGAGCAGTACTTC
CASSGTGWGYEQYF
>-|TRBJ2-2|TRBD2|TRBV5-1
TGCGCCAGCAGCTATACTAGCGGGAGTGCCACCGGGGAGCTGTTTTTT
CASSYTSGSATGELFF
>-|TRBJ2-3|-|TRBV10-1
TGCGCCACAGGGGCTAGCGGCTCCACCACAGATACGCAGTATTTT
CATGASGSTTDTQYF
>-|TRBJ2-5|-|TRBV5-1
TGCGCCAGCAGCTTAACTAGCTTGTACCAAGAGACCCAGTACTTC
CASSLTSLYQETQYF
>-|TRBJ1-2|-|TRBV12-3/TRBV12-4
TGTGCCAGCAGTTTGGGAGTCCCCTATGGCTACACCTTC
CASSLGVPYGYTF
>-|TRBJ1-3|-|TRBV2
TGTGCCAGCGACAGCTCCTCTGGAAACACCATATATTTT
CASDSSSGNTIYF
>-|TRBJ1-6|TRBD1|TRBV18
TGTGCCAGCTCACCACTCCCTGGACAGGTCGGGAGTAATTCACCCCTCCACTTT
CASSPLPGQVGSNSPLHF
>-|TRBJ2-7|-|TRBV6-5
TGTGCCAGCCTTCCTGGGCGGGCCGGGGGTTACGAGCAGTACTTC
CASLPGRAGGYEQYF
>-|TRBJ1-2|TRBD1|TRBV19
TGTGCCAGTACCGGGGACAGGGTGGGCTATGGCTACACCTTC
CASTGDRVGYGYTF
>once|TRBJ1-1|-|TRBV11-3
TGTGCCAGCAGCTTTTTGGGCGACACTGAAGCTTTCTTT
CASSFLGDTEAFF
>-|TRBJ2-1|-|TRBV5-8
TGTGCCAGCAGCTTGGGGCGAGGGAAGCAGTTCTTC
CASSLGRGKQFF
>-|TRBJ2-4|TRBD2|TRBV11-2
TGTGCCAGCAGCTTAGAAAGGGGCGGGGGAAACATTCAGTACTTC
CASSLERGGGNIQYF
>-|TRBJ2-7|TRBD2|TRBV7-2
TGTGCCAGCAGCTTTATGATAATAGCGGGTTACGAGCAGTACTTC
CASSFMIIAGYEQYF
>-|TRBJ1-2|TRBD1|TRBV3-1/TRBV3-2
TGTGCCAGCAGCCAAGATGGGGACAGGGGGGGCTACACCTTC
CASSQDGDRGGYTF
>once|TRBJ1-4|-|TRBV10-3
TGTGCCATCAGTGAGTCGGAGTCTCTAAGCGAAAAACTGTTTTTT
CAISESESLSEKLFF
>once|TRBJ1-1|TRBD1|TRBV6-1
TGTGCCAGCAGTGATACGGAGGACAGGGACGGCACTGAAGCTTTCTTT
CASSDTEDRDGTEAFF
>-|TRBJ2-6|-|TRBV5-1
TGCGCCAGCACCGGGATTGCCTCTGGGGCCAACGTCCTGACTTTC
CASTGIASGANVLTF
>-|TRBJ2-7|-|TRBV4-1
TGCGCCAGCAGCCCAGGCCCTCAGCCTGTTCCCTACGAGCAGTACTTC
CASSPGPQPVPYEQYF
>-|TRBJ1-6|-|TRBV5-1
TGCGCCAGCACCGAGACAGATAATTCACCCCTCCACTTT
CASTETDNSPLHF
>-|TRBJ2-7|TRBD1|TRBV27
TGTGCCAGCACCGCCGGGACAGGGCTCGGCGAGCAGTACTTC
CASTAGTGLGEQYF
>-|TRBJ2-5|TRBD2|TRBV27
TGTGCCAGCAGTCACTCCCGACTAGCCCACCAAGAGACCCAGTACTTC
CASSHSRLAHQETQYF
>-|TRBJ2-2|-|TRBV19
TGTGCCAGTAGTATTCTTGTAGGGAGGCTCGGCGGGGAGCTGTTTTTT
CASSILVGRLGGELFF
>-|TRBJ2-7|-|TRBV12-3/TRBV12-4
TGTGCCAGCAGTCCCGAAAACCTGGAGGAGCAGTACTTC
CASSPENLEEQYF
>-|TRBJ2-7|TRBD2|TRBV27
TGTGCCAGCAGTTCGGCGGGGGGCGAGCAGTACTTC
CASSSAGGEQYF
>-|TRBJ1-2|-|TRBV6-5
TGTGCCAGCAGTCCCGGGCGGGGCCGGAGTAGTGGCTACACCTTC
CASSPGRGRSSGYTF
>-|TRBJ2-5|-|TRBV5-1
TGCGCCAGCAGGGGGCAAGCCCAAGAGACCCAGTACTTC
CASRGQAQETQYF
>-|TRBJ2-5|-|TRBV12-3/TRBV12-4
TGTGCCAGCAGTTTACAGGGTGTTTGGTACTTC
CASSLQGVWYF
>-|TRBJ2-2|TRBD2|TRBV5-4
TGTGCCAGCAGCTTGCCCGGGAGGGGCACCGGGGAGCTGTTTTTT
CASSLPGRGTGELFF
>-|TRBJ1-1|-|TRBV3-1/TRBV3-2
TGTGCCAGCAGCCCCGGGACTGGGCTAGGGAACACTGAAGCTTTCTTT
CASSPGTGLGNTEAFF
>-|TRBJ1-4|TRBD1|TRBV2
TGTGCCAGCAGTCGGGACAGGGGAACGAATGAAAAACTGTTTTTT
CASSRDRGTNEKLFF
>-|TRBJ2-1|TRBD1|TRBV7-7
TGTGCCAGCAGCTCCGGGGACAGGGGACACAATGAGCAGTTCTTC
CASSSGDRGHNEQFF
>few|TRBJ1-2|TRBD1|TRBV10-3
TGTGCCATCAGTGAGGCGACAGGGCCCTATGGCTACACCTTC
CAISEATGPYGYTF
>once|TRBJ2-5|TRBD1|TRBV7-9
TGTGCCAGCAGCTTAGCGGGGGGGACAGGGCGCATAGAGACCCAGTACTTC
CASSLAGGTGRIETQYF
>-|TRBJ1-6|TRBD1|TRBV29-1
TGCAGCGTAGGCGGACAGGGAAATTCACCCCTCCACTTT
CSVGGQGNSPLHF
>-|TRBJ2-5|TRBD1|TRBV18
TGTGCCAGCTCACTGGGAACGATGGACAGGGGGCTTAGGGAGACCCAGTACTTC
CASSLGTMDRGLRETQYF
>-|TRBJ1-3|TRBD1|TRBV18
TGTGCCAGCTCACCGGGACAGGCAAAAAAGATCTATTTT
CASSPGQAKKIYF
>-|TRBJ1-2|-|TRBV4-2
TGTGCCAGCAGCCAAGCTTCGGGTGGCTACACCTTC
CASSQASGGYTF
>-|TRBJ1-4|-|TRBV14
TGTGCCAGCAGCCAAGCTAGTAGATCCCCTAATGAAAAACTGTTTTTT
CASSQASRSPNEKLFF
>-|TRBJ2-6|-|TRBV2
TGTGCCAGCAGTGAAAGACACCACGTCCTGACTTTC
CASSERHHVLTF
>-|TRBJ2-7|TRBD1|TRBV18
TGTGCCAGCTCACCACCACGGGACAGGGACGAGCAGTACTTC
CASSPPRDRDEQYF
>-|TRBJ1-5|-|TRBV30
TGTGCCTGGAGTCAAGGGGGCAATCAGCCCCAGCATTTT
CAWSQGGNQPQHF
>-|TRBJ1-1|-|TRBV3-1/TRBV3-2
TGTGCCAGCAGCCGGAGAGGAGGGAATACTGAAGCTTTCTTT
CASSRRGGNTEAFF
>-|TRBJ2-1|TRBD1|TRBV5-1
TGCGCCAGCAGCTTGGAGGGGCAGGGGGCTAACAATGAGCAGTTCTTC
CASSLEGQGANNEQFF
>-|TRBJ1-4|-|TRBV6-5
TGTGCCAGCAGCCAACAAGCAACTAATGAAAAACTGTTTTTT
CASSQQATNEKLFF
>-|TRBJ1-2|TRBD1|TRBV5-6
TGTGCCAGCAGCTCCGGGACAGGGGATGGCTACACCTTC
CASSSGTGDGYTF
>-|TRBJ2-1|TRBD2|TRBV25-1
TGTGCCAGCAGTGCGTGGTTTTCTAGCGGGAGTTCCAATGAGCAGTTCTTC
CASSAWFSSGSSNEQFF
>-|TRBJ1-2|TRBD1|TRBV18
TGTGCCAGCTCACCCACGGGACAGGGGGTGAATGGCTACACCTTC
CASSPTGQGVNGYTF
>-|TRBJ2-5|TRBD2|TRBV7-2
TGTGCCAGCAGCTTAGTCCTAGCGGGGGGGGAGACCCAGTACTTC
CASSLVLAGGETQYF
>-|TRBJ2-7|TRBD2|TRBV6-1
TGTGCCAGCAGTGAAGGGACGGTGATCCGACTAGCCGGACCCGAGCAGTACTTC
CASSEGTVIRLAGPEQYF